A selection of T cell receptor beta chains follows, all from one sample in a study of OX40 agonist ivuxolimab in advanced cancers. Profiled with immunoSEQ multiplex PCR; TCRdb holds only in-frame clones, not every one. The sample includes more than 95,000 clones, approximately 94% of them seen just once. The specimen was CD4+ or CD8+ T cells sorted from blood, collected in a trial of the OX40 agonist ivuxolimab. Every receptor here comes from an adult with an advanced solid tumor such as melanoma, head and neck, liver or kidney cancer. Both conserved end residues are part of each CDR3. A D gene is named only where the DNA matches it firmly. Size values are once, few and many counts, or a class for expanded clones, and some rows have none.

j_call: TRBJ1-2
d_call: TRBD1
v_call: TRBV5-6
clone_size: .
cdr3_aa: CASSAGQGMGGYTF
cdr3_nt: TGTGCCAGCAGCGCGGGACAGGGGATGGGAGGCTACACCTTC

j_call: TRBJ2-2
d_call: .
v_call: TRBV10-3
clone_size: .
cdr3_aa: CAISVNPGELFF
cdr3_nt: TGTGCCATCAGTGTTAATCCCGGGGAGCTGTTTTTT

j_call: TRBJ1-1
d_call: .
v_call: TRBV7-2
clone_size: .
cdr3_aa: CASSHPHVEQTEAFF
cdr3_nt: TGTGCCAGCAGCCACCCACATGTAGAACAGACTGAAGCTTTCTTT

j_call: TRBJ2-7
d_call: .
v_call: TRBV11-2
clone_size: .
cdr3_aa: CASSLHRDKTYEQYF
cdr3_nt: TGTGCCAGCAGCCTTCACCGGGACAAAACCTACGAGCAGTACTTC

j_call: TRBJ2-1
d_call: TRBD1
v_call: TRBV5-1
clone_size: .
cdr3_aa: CASSLGQGDYNEQFF
cdr3_nt: TGCGCCAGCAGCTTGGGCCAGGGGGATTACAATGAGCAGTTCTTC

j_call: TRBJ1-5
d_call: TRBD1
v_call: TRBV6-1
clone_size: .
cdr3_aa: CASRRQGGQPQHF
cdr3_nt: TGTGCCAGCCGTCGGCAGGGGGGTCAGCCCCAGCATTTT

j_call: TRBJ2-7
d_call: .
v_call: TRBV19
clone_size: .
cdr3_aa: CASSIRPSAPAHEQYF
cdr3_nt: TGTGCCAGTAGTATAAGGCCGTCAGCCCCCGCCCACGAGCAGTACTTC

j_call: TRBJ1-2
d_call: .
v_call: TRBV2
clone_size: .
cdr3_aa: CASSVRGGGDYGYTF
cdr3_nt: TGTGCCAGCAGTGTTCGGGGTGGGGGAGACTATGGCTACACCTTC

j_call: TRBJ1-2
d_call: .
v_call: TRBV5-5
clone_size: .
cdr3_aa: CASSALTVIYGYTF
cdr3_nt: TGTGCCAGCAGCGCCCTGACAGTTATCTATGGCTACACCTTC

j_call: TRBJ2-3
d_call: TRBD1
v_call: TRBV10-3
clone_size: .
cdr3_aa: CAISEGTGRLTDTQYF
cdr3_nt: TGTGCCATCAGTGAGGGGACAGGACGTCTAACAGATACGCAGTATTTT

j_call: TRBJ1-1
d_call: .
v_call: TRBV5-1
clone_size: .
cdr3_aa: CASSLAPGQNTEAFF
cdr3_nt: TGCGCCAGCAGCTTGGCCCCGGGACAAAACACTGAAGCTTTCTTT

j_call: TRBJ2-5
d_call: TRBD1
v_call: TRBV7-2
clone_size: .
cdr3_aa: CASSPDRGWETQYF
cdr3_nt: TGTGCCAGCAGCCCTGACAGGGGGTGGGAGACCCAGTACTTC

j_call: TRBJ1-5
d_call: .
v_call: TRBV11-2
clone_size: .
cdr3_aa: CASSLVPYSSQPQHF
cdr3_nt: TGTGCCAGCAGCTTAGTCCCATACTCTTCCCAGCCCCAGCATTTT

j_call: TRBJ1-1
d_call: .
v_call: TRBV6-5
clone_size: .
cdr3_aa: CASSLVPRNTEAFF
cdr3_nt: TGTGCCAGCAGTCTCGTACCCAGAAACACTGAAGCTTTCTTT

j_call: TRBJ2-7
d_call: .
v_call: TRBV28
clone_size: .
cdr3_aa: CASSLGGRGRYEQYF
cdr3_nt: TGTGCCAGCAGTTTGGGCGGGCGCGGGCGATACGAGCAGTACTTC

j_call: TRBJ1-1
d_call: .
v_call: TRBV5-4
clone_size: .
cdr3_aa: CASSLVGSNTEAFF
cdr3_nt: TGTGCCAGCAGCTTGGTAGGGTCGAACACTGAAGCTTTCTTT

j_call: TRBJ1-6
d_call: .
v_call: TRBV4-3
clone_size: .
cdr3_aa: CASSERGGANSPLHF
cdr3_nt: TGCGCCAGCAGCGAACGAGGGGGAGCTAATTCACCCCTCCACTTT

j_call: TRBJ1-1
d_call: .
v_call: TRBV7-2
clone_size: .
cdr3_aa: CASSPGTWGTEAFF
cdr3_nt: TGTGCCAGCAGCCCGGGGACCTGGGGCACTGAAGCTTTCTTT

j_call: TRBJ1-2
d_call: .
v_call: TRBV5-1
clone_size: .
cdr3_aa: CASSLAAVGYTF
cdr3_nt: TGCGCCAGCAGCTTGGCGGCGGTTGGCTACACCTTC

j_call: TRBJ2-7
d_call: TRBD2
v_call: TRBV6-5
clone_size: .
cdr3_aa: CASTPGLAGAVQYF
cdr3_nt: TGTGCCAGCACCCCGGGACTAGCGGGGGCCGTTCAGTACTTC

j_call: TRBJ1-5
d_call: .
v_call: TRBV19
clone_size: .
cdr3_aa: CASRGQWRVASNQPQHF
cdr3_nt: TGTGCCAGTAGGGGCCAGTGGAGGGTAGCTAGCAATCAGCCCCAGCATTTT

j_call: TRBJ1-1
d_call: .
v_call: TRBV28
clone_size: .
cdr3_aa: CASSRNTEAFF
cdr3_nt: TGTGCCAGCAGCCGGAACACTGAAGCTTTCTTT

j_call: TRBJ1-2
d_call: .
v_call: TRBV7-9
clone_size: .
cdr3_aa: CASSLNSNYGYTF
cdr3_nt: TGTGCCAGCAGCTTAAATTCTAACTATGGCTACACCTTC

j_call: TRBJ2-7
d_call: .
v_call: TRBV6-5
clone_size: .
cdr3_aa: CASSYSLQGLGEQYF
cdr3_nt: TGTGCCAGCAGTTACTCGTTACAGGGTCTTGGTGAGCAGTACTTC

j_call: TRBJ2-5
d_call: .
v_call: TRBV6-5
clone_size: .
cdr3_aa: CASSHGGSIQETQYF
cdr3_nt: TGTGCCAGCAGCCACGGCGGGTCCATACAAGAGACCCAGTACTTC

j_call: TRBJ1-2
d_call: TRBD1
v_call: TRBV28
clone_size: .
cdr3_aa: CASSLQGAGKNGYTF
cdr3_nt: TGTGCCAGCAGTTTACAGGGGGCCGGGAAAAATGGCTACACCTTC

j_call: TRBJ2-3
d_call: .
v_call: TRBV9
clone_size: .
cdr3_aa: CASSVGGRGTDTQYF
cdr3_nt: TGTGCCAGCAGCGTAGGCGGTAGGGGAACAGATACGCAGTATTTT

j_call: TRBJ2-7
d_call: .
v_call: TRBV9
clone_size: .
cdr3_aa: CASSPNPYEQYF
cdr3_nt: TGTGCCAGCAGCCCAAACCCTTACGAGCAGTACTTC

j_call: TRBJ1-5
d_call: .
v_call: TRBV6-1
clone_size: .
cdr3_aa: CASSEGRGRERPNQPQHF
cdr3_nt: TGTGCCAGCAGTGAGGGTCGGGGCAGGGAAAGACCGAATCAGCCCCAGCATTTT

j_call: TRBJ2-7
d_call: TRBD2
v_call: TRBV18
clone_size: .
cdr3_aa: CASSPTSGGITLGYEQYF
cdr3_nt: TGTGCCAGCTCACCAACTAGCGGGGGGATTACCCTCGGCTACGAGCAGTACTTC

j_call: TRBJ1-2
d_call: TRBD1
v_call: TRBV4-1
clone_size: .
cdr3_aa: CASSRSQGAGYGYTF
cdr3_nt: TGCGCCAGCAGCCGCTCACAGGGGGCCGGGTATGGCTACACCTTC

j_call: TRBJ1-1
d_call: .
v_call: TRBV7-2
clone_size: .
cdr3_aa: CASSRGGTEAFF
cdr3_nt: TGTGCCAGCAGCCGGGGGGGGACTGAAGCTTTCTTT

j_call: TRBJ1-2
d_call: .
v_call: TRBV5-1
clone_size: .
cdr3_aa: CASSLTGMGYGYTF
cdr3_nt: TGCGCCAGCAGCTTGACCGGTATGGGCTATGGCTACACCTTC

j_call: TRBJ1-1
d_call: .
v_call: TRBV7-9
clone_size: .
cdr3_aa: CASSFDSLNTEAFF
cdr3_nt: TGTGCCAGCAGCTTCGACAGCCTAAACACTGAAGCTTTCTTT

j_call: TRBJ2-5
d_call: .
v_call: TRBV21-1
clone_size: .
cdr3_aa: CASSKQGAWEETQYF
cdr3_nt: TGTGCCAGCAGCAAACAGGGGGCGTGGGAAGAGACCCAGTACTTC

j_call: TRBJ1-1
d_call: .
v_call: TRBV9
clone_size: once
cdr3_aa: CASSQRGAVNTEAFF
cdr3_nt: TGTGCCAGCAGTCAACGAGGGGCGGTGAACACTGAAGCTTTCTTT

j_call: TRBJ1-2
d_call: .
v_call: TRBV6-5
clone_size: .
cdr3_aa: CATLLSGGYTF
cdr3_nt: TGTGCCACCCTCCTTTCGGGCGGCTACACCTTC

j_call: TRBJ1-4
d_call: .
v_call: TRBV11-2
clone_size: .
cdr3_aa: CASSLEPGGKLFF
cdr3_nt: TGTGCCAGCAGCTTAGAGCCGGGAGGAAAACTGTTTTTT

j_call: TRBJ1-5
d_call: .
v_call: TRBV10-3
clone_size: .
cdr3_aa: CAISESESGQPQHF
cdr3_nt: TGTGCCATCAGTGAGTCGGAGTCAGGCCAGCCCCAGCATTTT

j_call: TRBJ2-1
d_call: TRBD2
v_call: TRBV7-2
clone_size: .
cdr3_aa: CASSLGGRGNEQFF
cdr3_nt: TGTGCCAGCAGCTTGGGCGGGAGAGGTAATGAGCAGTTCTTC

j_call: TRBJ1-2
d_call: TRBD1
v_call: TRBV7-3
clone_size: .
cdr3_aa: CASSPGTGVWGYGYTF
cdr3_nt: TGTGCCAGCAGCCCCGGGACAGGGGTTTGGGGCTATGGCTACACCTTC

j_call: TRBJ1-4
d_call: .
v_call: TRBV19
clone_size: .
cdr3_aa: CASSPRDGLEKLFF
cdr3_nt: TGTGCCAGTAGTCCGCGGGACGGTCTTGAAAAACTGTTTTTT

j_call: TRBJ2-7
d_call: .
v_call: TRBV6-5
clone_size: .
cdr3_aa: CASSYDRWAEQYF
cdr3_nt: TGTGCCAGCAGTTATGACAGATGGGCCGAGCAGTACTTC

j_call: TRBJ2-1
d_call: .
v_call: TRBV19
clone_size: .
cdr3_aa: CASSIPRGSYNEQFF
cdr3_nt: TGTGCCAGTAGTATCCCACGGGGCAGCTACAATGAGCAGTTCTTC

j_call: TRBJ1-1
d_call: .
v_call: TRBV7-9
clone_size: .
cdr3_aa: CASSLRGGWNTEAFF
cdr3_nt: TGTGCCAGCAGCCTCCGTGGAGGGTGGAACACTGAAGCTTTCTTT

j_call: TRBJ1-2
d_call: .
v_call: TRBV6-1
clone_size: .
cdr3_aa: CASSEVGASGYTF
cdr3_nt: TGTGCCAGCAGTGAAGTGGGGGCCTCGGGCTACACCTTC

j_call: TRBJ1-3
d_call: .
v_call: TRBV12-5
clone_size: .
cdr3_aa: CASGLVLQGHF
cdr3_nt: TGTGCTAGTGGTTTGGTACTTCAGGGGCATTTT